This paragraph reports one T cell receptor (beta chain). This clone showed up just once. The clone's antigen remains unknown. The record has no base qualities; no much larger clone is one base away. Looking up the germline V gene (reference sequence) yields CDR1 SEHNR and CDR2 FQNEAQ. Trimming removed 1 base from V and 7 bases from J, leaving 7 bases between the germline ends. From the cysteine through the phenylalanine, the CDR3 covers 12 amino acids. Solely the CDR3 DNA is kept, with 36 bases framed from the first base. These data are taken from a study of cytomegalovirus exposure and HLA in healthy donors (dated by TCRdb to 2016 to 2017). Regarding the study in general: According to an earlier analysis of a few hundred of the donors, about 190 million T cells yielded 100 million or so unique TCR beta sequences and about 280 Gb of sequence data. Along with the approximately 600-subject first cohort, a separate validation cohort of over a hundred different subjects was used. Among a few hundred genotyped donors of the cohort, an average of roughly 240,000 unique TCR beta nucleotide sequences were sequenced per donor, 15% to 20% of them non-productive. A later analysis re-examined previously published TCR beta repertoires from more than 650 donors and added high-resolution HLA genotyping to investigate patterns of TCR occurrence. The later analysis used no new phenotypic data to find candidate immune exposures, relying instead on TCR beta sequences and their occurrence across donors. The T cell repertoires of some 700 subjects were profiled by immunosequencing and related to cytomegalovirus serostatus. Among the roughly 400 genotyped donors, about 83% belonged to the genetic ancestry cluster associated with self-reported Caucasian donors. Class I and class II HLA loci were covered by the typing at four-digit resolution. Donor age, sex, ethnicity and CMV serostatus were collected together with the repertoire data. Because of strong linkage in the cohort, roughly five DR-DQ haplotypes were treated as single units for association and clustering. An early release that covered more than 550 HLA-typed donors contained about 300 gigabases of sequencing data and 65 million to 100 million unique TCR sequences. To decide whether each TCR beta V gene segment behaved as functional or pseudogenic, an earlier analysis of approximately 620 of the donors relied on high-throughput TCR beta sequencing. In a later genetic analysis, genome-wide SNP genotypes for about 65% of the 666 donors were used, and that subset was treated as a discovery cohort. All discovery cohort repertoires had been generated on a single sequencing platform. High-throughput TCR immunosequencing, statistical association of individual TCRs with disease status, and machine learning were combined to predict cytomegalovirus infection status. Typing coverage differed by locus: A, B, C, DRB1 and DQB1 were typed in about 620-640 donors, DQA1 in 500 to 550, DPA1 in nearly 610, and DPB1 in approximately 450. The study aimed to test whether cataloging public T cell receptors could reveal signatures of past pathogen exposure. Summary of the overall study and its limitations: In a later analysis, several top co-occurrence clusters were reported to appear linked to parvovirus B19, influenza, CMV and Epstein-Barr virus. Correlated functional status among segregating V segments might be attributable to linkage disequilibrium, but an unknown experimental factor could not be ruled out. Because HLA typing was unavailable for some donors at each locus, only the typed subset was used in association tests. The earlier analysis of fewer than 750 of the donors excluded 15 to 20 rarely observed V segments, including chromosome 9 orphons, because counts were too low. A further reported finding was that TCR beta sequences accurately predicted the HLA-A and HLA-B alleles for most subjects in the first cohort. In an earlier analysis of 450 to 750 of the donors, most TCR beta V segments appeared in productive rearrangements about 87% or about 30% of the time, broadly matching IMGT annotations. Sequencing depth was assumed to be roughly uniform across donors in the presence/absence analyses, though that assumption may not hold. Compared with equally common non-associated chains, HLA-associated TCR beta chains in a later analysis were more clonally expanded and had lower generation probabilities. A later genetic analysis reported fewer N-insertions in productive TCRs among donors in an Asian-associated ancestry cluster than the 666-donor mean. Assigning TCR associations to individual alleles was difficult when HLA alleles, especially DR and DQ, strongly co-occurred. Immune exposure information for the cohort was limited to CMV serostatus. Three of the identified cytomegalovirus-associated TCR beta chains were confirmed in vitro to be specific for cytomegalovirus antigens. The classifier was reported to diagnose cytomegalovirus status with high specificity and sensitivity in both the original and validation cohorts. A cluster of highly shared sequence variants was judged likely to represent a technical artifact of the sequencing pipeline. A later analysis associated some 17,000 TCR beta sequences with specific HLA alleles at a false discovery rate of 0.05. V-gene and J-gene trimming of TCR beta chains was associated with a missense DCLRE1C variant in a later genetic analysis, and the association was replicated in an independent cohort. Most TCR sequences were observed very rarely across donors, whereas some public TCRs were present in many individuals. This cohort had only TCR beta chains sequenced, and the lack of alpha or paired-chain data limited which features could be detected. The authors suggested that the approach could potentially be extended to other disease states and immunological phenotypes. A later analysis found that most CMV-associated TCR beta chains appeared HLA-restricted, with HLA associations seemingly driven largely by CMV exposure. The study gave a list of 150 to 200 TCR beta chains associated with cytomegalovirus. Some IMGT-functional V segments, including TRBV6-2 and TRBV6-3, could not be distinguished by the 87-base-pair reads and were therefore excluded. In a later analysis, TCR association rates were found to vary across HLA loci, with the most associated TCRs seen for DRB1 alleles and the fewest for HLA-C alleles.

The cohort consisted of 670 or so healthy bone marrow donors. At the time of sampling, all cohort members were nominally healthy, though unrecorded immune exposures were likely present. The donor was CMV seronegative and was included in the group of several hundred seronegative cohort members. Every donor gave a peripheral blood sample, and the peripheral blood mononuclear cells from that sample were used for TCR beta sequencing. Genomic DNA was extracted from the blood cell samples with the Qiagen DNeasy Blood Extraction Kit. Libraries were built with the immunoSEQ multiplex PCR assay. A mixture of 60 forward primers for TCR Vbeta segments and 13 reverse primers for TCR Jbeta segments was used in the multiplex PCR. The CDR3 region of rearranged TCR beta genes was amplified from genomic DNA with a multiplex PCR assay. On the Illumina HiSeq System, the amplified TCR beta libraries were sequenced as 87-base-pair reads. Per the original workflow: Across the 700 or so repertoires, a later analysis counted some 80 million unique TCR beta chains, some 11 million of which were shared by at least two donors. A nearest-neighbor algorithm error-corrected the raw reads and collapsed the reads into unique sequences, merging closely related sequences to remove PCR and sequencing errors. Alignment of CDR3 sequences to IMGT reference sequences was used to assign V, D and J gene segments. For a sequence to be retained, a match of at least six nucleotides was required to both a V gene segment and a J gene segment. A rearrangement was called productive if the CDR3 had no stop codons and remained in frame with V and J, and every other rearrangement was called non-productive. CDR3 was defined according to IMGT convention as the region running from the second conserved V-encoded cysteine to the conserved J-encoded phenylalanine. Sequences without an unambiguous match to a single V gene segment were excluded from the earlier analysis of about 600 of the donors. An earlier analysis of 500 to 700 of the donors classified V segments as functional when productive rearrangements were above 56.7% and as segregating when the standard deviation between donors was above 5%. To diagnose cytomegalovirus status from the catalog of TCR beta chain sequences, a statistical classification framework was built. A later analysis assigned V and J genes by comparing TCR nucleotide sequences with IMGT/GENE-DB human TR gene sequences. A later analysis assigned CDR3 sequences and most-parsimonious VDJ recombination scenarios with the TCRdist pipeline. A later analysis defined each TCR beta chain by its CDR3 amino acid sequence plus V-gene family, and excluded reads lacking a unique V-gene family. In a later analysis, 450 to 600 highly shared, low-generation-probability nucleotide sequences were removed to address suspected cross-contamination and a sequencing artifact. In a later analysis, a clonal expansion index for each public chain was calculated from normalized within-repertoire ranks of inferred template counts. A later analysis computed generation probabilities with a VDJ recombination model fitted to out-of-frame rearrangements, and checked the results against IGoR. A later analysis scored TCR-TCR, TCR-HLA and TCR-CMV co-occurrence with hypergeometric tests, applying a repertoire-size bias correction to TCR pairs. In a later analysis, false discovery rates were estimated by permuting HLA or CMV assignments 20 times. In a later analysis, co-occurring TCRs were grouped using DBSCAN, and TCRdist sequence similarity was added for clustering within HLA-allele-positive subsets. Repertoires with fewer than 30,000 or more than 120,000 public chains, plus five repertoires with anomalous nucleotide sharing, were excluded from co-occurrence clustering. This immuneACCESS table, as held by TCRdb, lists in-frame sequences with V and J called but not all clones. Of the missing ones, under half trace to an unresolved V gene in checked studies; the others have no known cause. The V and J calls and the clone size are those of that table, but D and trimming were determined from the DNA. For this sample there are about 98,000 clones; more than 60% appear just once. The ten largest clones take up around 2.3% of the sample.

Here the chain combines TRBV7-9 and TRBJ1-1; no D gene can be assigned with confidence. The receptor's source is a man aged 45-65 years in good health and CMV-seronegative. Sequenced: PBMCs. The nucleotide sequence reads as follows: TGTGCCAGCAGCTTAGGGAGGCGTGAAGCTTTCTTT. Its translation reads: CASSLGRREAFF.